These T cell receptor beta chains were read from a single sample in a study of Ad26.COV2.S vaccination and SARS-CoV-2 variants. Sequencing was performed with immunoSEQ multiplex PCR; in TCRdb, only in-frame clones are kept and a portion is missing. Of over 400,000 clones listed, 92% are singletons. The input for sequencing was peripheral blood, taken in a trial of Ad26.COV2.S vaccine versus placebo. These receptors all stem from a person between 18 and 60 years old who received the Ad26.COV2.S COVID-19 vaccine or a placebo. Both conserved end residues are part of each CDR3. Fields, in order: J gene, clone size, V gene, D gene, CDR3 protein, CDR3 DNA. A D gene is named only where the DNA matches it firmly. Clone size is given for some rows only: seen once, a few or many times, or a class if the clone is expanded.

>TRBJ2-7|.|TRBV7-9|.
CASSSGTSTYEQYF
TGTGCCAGCAGCTCCGGGACAAGCACCTACGAGCAGTACTTC
>TRBJ1-1|.|TRBV6-6|.
CASSLPGRAGNTEAFF
TGTGCCAGCAGTCTCCCGGGCCGGGCCGGGAACACTGAAGCTTTCTTT
>TRBJ1-2|once|TRBV4-3|TRBD1
CASSPGQGTRGYTF
TGCGCCAGCAGCCCGGGACAGGGAACCCGTGGCTACACCTTC
>TRBJ2-1|.|TRBV29-1|.
CSVEDGWGSYNEQFF
TGCAGCGTTGAAGATGGTTGGGGTTCCTACAATGAGCAGTTCTTC
>TRBJ2-1|.|TRBV15|TRBD2
CATSRGIKRGLAGYEQFF
TGTGCCACCAGCAGAGGTATAAAGCGGGGACTAGCGGGGTATGAGCAGTTCTTC
>TRBJ1-2|.|TRBV28|.
CASTPRGDSFYGYTF
TGTGCCAGCACCCCTCGTGGGGATTCATTCTATGGCTACACCTTC
>TRBJ2-3|.|TRBV27|.
CASRNDTSTDTQYF
TGTGCCAGCAGAAATGACACCAGCACAGATACGCAGTATTTT
>TRBJ1-5|.|TRBV4-3|.
CASSQAGTDPHSNQPQHF
TGCGCCAGCAGCCAAGCGGGGACCGACCCTCATAGCAATCAGCCCCAGCATTTT
>TRBJ2-5|once|TRBV7-9|TRBD1
CASSLGYRDRGGETQYF
TGTGCCAGCAGCTTAGGATATAGGGACAGGGGAGGAGAGACCCAGTACTTC
>TRBJ2-2|.|TRBV19|TRBD1
CASSKNRGVGTGELFF
TGTGCCAGTAGTAAAAACAGGGGGGTTGGCACCGGGGAGCTGTTTTTT
>TRBJ2-1|.|TRBV7-9|.
CASSVGNEQFF
TGTGCCAGCAGCGTCGGTAATGAGCAGTTCTTC
>TRBJ2-7|.|TRBV5-1|TRBD1
CASSLEWTGDYEQYF
TGCGCCAGCAGCTTGGAGTGGACAGGGGACTACGAGCAGTACTTC
>TRBJ1-6|.|TRBV5-1|.
CASSTGTTLGQNSPLHF
TGCGCCAGCAGCACGGGGACAACCCTCGGGCAAAATTCACCCCTCCACTTT
>TRBJ1-2|.|TRBV28|TRBD1
CASSTTDRGRKGYTF
TGTGCCAGCAGTACTACCGACAGGGGACGGAAAGGCTACACCTTC
>TRBJ2-7|.|TRBV7-9|TRBD1
CASSLPLAGTGSYEQYF
TGTGCCAGCAGCTTGCCCCTTGCCGGGACAGGGTCTTACGAGCAGTACTTC
>TRBJ1-1|.|TRBV9|.
CASSVQVNTEAFF
TGTGCCAGCAGCGTCCAGGTGAACACTGAAGCTTTCTTT
>TRBJ2-5|once|TRBV19|.
CASSIDAGAETQYF
TGTGCCAGTAGTATAGATGCGGGGGCAGAGACCCAGTACTTC
>TRBJ2-7|.|TRBV7-9|TRBD2
CASSFRGLEYEQYF
TGTGCCAGCAGCTTTCGGGGACTAGAGTACGAGCAGTACTTC
>TRBJ1-1|.|TRBV29-1|.
CSGTEGNTEAFF
TGCAGCGGGACGGAGGGGAACACTGAAGCTTTCTTT
>TRBJ1-2|few|TRBV5-5|TRBD1
CASSSDRDYGYTF
TGTGCCAGCAGCTCGGACAGGGACTATGGCTACACCTTC
>TRBJ2-3|.|TRBV19|.
CASSSAQTTDTQYF
TGTGCCAGTAGCTCGGCACAGACCACAGATACGCAGTATTTT
>TRBJ2-3|.|TRBV5-4|.
CASSLGGSTQYF
TGTGCCAGCAGCTTAGGGGGATCTACGCAGTATTTT
>TRBJ2-3|.|TRBV16|.
CASSPLDLNTDTQYF
TGTGCCAGCAGCCCCCTGGACCTAAACACAGATACGCAGTATTTT
>TRBJ2-1|.|TRBV13|.
CASSQGGDEQFF
TGTGCCAGCAGCCAGGGGGGGGATGAGCAGTTCTTC
>TRBJ2-1|.|TRBV27|TRBD2
CASSQLAGGGNEQFF
TGTGCCAGCAGTCAACTAGCGGGGGGAGGGAATGAGCAGTTCTTC
>TRBJ1-1|.|TRBV4-3|TRBD1
CASSPGQGALFTEAFF
TGCGCCAGCAGCCCGGGACAGGGGGCTTTGTTCACTGAAGCTTTCTTT
>TRBJ1-2|once|TRBV28|.
CASSIAGTLSNYGYTF
TGTGCCAGCAGTATAGCTGGGACACTCTCTAACTATGGCTACACCTTC
>TRBJ1-5|once|TRBV7-2|.
CASSLAPVGFQPQHF
TGTGCCAGCAGCTTAGCGCCCGTAGGCTTCCAGCCCCAGCATTTT
>TRBJ1-2|.|TRBV5-6|TRBD1
CASSPDRGLDYGYTF
TGTGCCAGCAGCCCAGACAGGGGCCTTGACTATGGCTACACCTTC
>TRBJ1-2|.|TRBV7-8|.
CASSFAPGGGYGYTF
TGTGCCAGCAGCTTCGCCCCCGGGGGCGGCTATGGCTACACCTTC
>TRBJ1-2|few|TRBV7-9|.
CASNNLDSYTF
TGTGCCAGCAACAACCTTGACTCCTACACCTTC
>TRBJ1-2|.|TRBV7-8|.
CASSPRDGSSLYRYGYTF
TGTGCCAGCAGCCCAAGGGACGGCTCCAGTCTTTATCGCTATGGCTACACCTTC
>TRBJ1-4|.|TRBV7-8|.
CASSPGRTTNEKLFF
TGTGCCAGCAGCCCAGGACGCACAACTAATGAAAAACTGTTTTTT